This T cell receptor (beta chain) was sequenced for a study of OX40 agonist ivuxolimab in advanced cancers. TCRdb keeps only in-frame clones here, not all; method: immunoSEQ multiplex PCR. The sample gives some 63,000 clones, less than 90% of which show up once; about 27% is in the top ten. CDR3 length equals 15 residues. Germline CDR1 SGHRS, CDR2 YFSETQ. V trimming: 5 bases; J trimming: 2 bases; junction bases outside the gene matches: 8. The J gene is TRBJ2-7, the V gene TRBV5-1, with 9 bases matching TRBD2. The sequencing used CD4+ or CD8+ T cells sorted from blood, collected in a trial of the OX40 agonist ivuxolimab. The TCR was taken from an adult with an advanced solid tumor such as melanoma, head and neck, liver or kidney cancer. The CDR3: CASSPIAGATYEQYF. DNA for the CDR3: TGCGCCAGCAGTCCAATAGCGGGAGCAACCTACGAGCAGTACTTC.